One and the same sample provided the 8 T cell receptor beta chains below, sequenced in a study of blood T cell repertoires in COVID-19. This table comes from immunoSEQ multiplex PCR, and its TCRdb copy is limited to in-frame clones, with some not included. The sample records 210,000 or so clones, just over 85% being singletons. The sample consisted of peripheral blood. These receptors all stem from a man aged 45-65 years with acute or convalescent COVID-19.

The table lists this clone with a count of one. The chain uses TRBV30 and TRBJ2-5; D is unclear. Trimming shortened V by 4 bases and J by 2 bases, and 8 bases separated the two germline ends. This CDR3 is 12 amino acids long. Per germline, CDR1 GTSNPN and CDR2 SVGIG (reference sequence). CDR3 amino acids: CAWTGQQETQYF. CDR3 sequence (DNA): TGTGCCTGGACAGGCCAACAAGAGACCCAGTACTTC.

The chain uses TRBV6-6 and TRBJ2-3; D is perhaps TRBD2 (7 bases). V lost 4 bases and J lost 7, with 21 bases in between. This CDR3 is 16 amino acids long. Germline CDR1 and CDR2: MNHNY and SVGAGI (reference sequence). In DNA form, the CDR3 reads TGTGCCAGCAGTTTCTGGGGGGGCCCGACTACCCATACGCAGTATTTT. Translation: CASSFWGGPTTHTQYF.

This chain connects TRBV6-5 to TRBJ2-5, with 7 bases that match TRBD1. The V segment lost 0 bases and the J segment 5 bases; nucleotides outside the gene matches: 6. The CDR3 totals 15 residues. CDR1 is MNHEY, CDR2 SVGAGI, per germline. The CDR3 DNA reads as TGTGCCAGCAGTTACTCGAGACAGGGTGGCGAGACCCAGTACTTC. Its translation is CASSYSRQGGETQYF.

V gene TRBV7-2 combines with J gene TRBJ1-4; D may be TRBD1 (6 bases). The length of the CDR3 is 18 residues. The V end was cut by 4 bases, the J end by 3 bases, with 21 bases between. The V gene's germline CDR1 is SGHTA and CDR2 FQGNSA. Here the CDR3 reads CASSSLQGLGTSNEKLFF. Here the CDR3 DNA reads TGTGCCAGCAGCTCGCTACAGGGCTTGGGGACCTCTAATGAAAAACTGTTTTTT.

The chain has TRBV7-6 and TRBJ1-3, with D perhaps TRBD1 (5 bases). The germline V gene encodes CDR1 SGHVS and CDR2 FNYEAQ. The V and J ends lost 5 bases and 0 bases respectively, with 11 bases between them. The CDR3 has 15 residues. CDR3 loop: CASSRDWSSGNTIYF. For the CDR3, the DNA is TGTGCCAGCAGCCGGGACTGGAGCTCTGGAAACACCATATATTTT.

The rearrangement uses TRBV5-4 and TRBJ2-1; 9 positions agree with TRBD2. CDR1 is SGHNT and CDR2 is YYREEE in the germline V gene (reference sequence). This CDR3 has 15 residues. The ends lost 1 base at V and 5 bases at J; junction bases unmatched: 4. DNA of the CDR3: TGTGCCAGCAGCTTGTGGCTAGCGGGGAACAATGAGCAGTTCTTC. It translates to CASSLWLAGNNEQFF.

This clone showed up just once. The chain joins TRBV5-1 to TRBJ2-1; 7 bases match TRBD1. This CDR3 has 15 amino acids. The junction had 12 bases not matched to a gene; V was cut back by 4 bases and J by 8 bases. Germline loops: CDR1 SGHRS, CDR2 YFSETQ. CDR3 region: CASSRDGNRGDEQFF. The CDR3 region has the DNA TGCGCCAGCAGCAGGGATGGCAACAGGGGCGATGAGCAGTTCTTC.

The chain carries TRBV7-6 and TRBJ1-4; 10 nucleotides match TRBD1. Germline V gives CDR1 SGHVS, CDR2 FNYEAQ. This CDR3 comprises 16 residues. The V gene end was trimmed by 5 bases and the J gene end by 3 bases; junction bases not matched to a gene: 6. The CDR3 loop reads CASSTRQGAANEKLFF. The CDR3 nucleotides are TGTGCCAGCAGCACCAGACAGGGGGCTGCTAATGAAAAACTGTTTTTT.